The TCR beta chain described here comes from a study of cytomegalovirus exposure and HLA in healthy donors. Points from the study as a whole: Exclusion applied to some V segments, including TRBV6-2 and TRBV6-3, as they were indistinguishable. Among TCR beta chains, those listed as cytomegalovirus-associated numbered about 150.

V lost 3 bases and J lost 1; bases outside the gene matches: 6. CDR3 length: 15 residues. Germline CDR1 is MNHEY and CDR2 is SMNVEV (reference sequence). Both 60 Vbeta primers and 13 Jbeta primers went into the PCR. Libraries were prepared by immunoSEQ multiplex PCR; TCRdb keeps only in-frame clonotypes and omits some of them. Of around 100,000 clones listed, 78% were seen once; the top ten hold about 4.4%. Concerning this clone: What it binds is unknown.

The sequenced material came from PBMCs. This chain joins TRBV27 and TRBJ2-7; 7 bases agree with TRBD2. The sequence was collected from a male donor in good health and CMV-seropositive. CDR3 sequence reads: CASSFAKAGSYEQYF. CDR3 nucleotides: TGTGCCAGCAGTTTCGCTAAAGCGGGGTCCTACGAGCAGTACTTC.